The source of this T cell receptor (beta chain) is a study of blood T cells in healthy people across ages. A J-beta primer mix and a sample-barcoded 5' primer were used in a second PCR of roughly 6 to 12 cycles. TCRdb used MiXCR to reprocess the 5' RACE reads, holding one entry per CDR3 protein. The sample carries roughly 930,000 distinct CDR3 sequences, 45% to 50% recorded once. The CDR3 spans 16 residues. Trimming took 5 bases from V and 0 from J, leaving 17 bases between them. The source of this sequence is a man under 40 in good health. Sequenced material: blood. V usage is TRBV12-3 or TRBV12-4 and J usage is TRBJ2-7; D tentatively fits TRBD1 or TRBD2 (5 bases each). In nucleotides, the CDR3 is TGTGCCAGCAGTCGACAGTCGGGACGGAGCTCCTACGAGCAGTACTTC. Its translation is CASSRQSGRSSYEQYF.